The 11 T cell receptor beta chains listed next were all sequenced from one sample in a study of blood T cell repertoires in COVID-19. Assay: immunoSEQ multiplex PCR; the TCRdb copy retains only in-frame clones and omits some. The sample lists 91,000 or so clones; around nine tenths were seen once. Sequencing was performed on peripheral blood. The source of these receptors is a woman aged 45 to 65 in a cohort sampled during active COVID-19.

The rearrangement links TRBV7-2 to TRBJ1-6, with D possibly TRBD1 on 5 matching bases. The germline CDR1 and CDR2 sequences are SGHTA and FQGNSA. The CDR3 is made up of 15 amino acids. V lost 5 bases and J 5 bases, leaving 13 bases between the germline ends. CDR3 bases: TGTGCCAGCAGCCCCGATGGGGGGAATAATTCACCCCTCCACTTT. This gives the protein CASSPDGGNNSPLHF.

This chain links TRBV12-3 or TRBV12-4 with TRBJ2-2; possibly TRBD2 for D (5 bases). The CDR3 covers 12 residues. V was shortened by 5 bases and J by 13 bases, with 14 bases between the two germline ends. The CDR3 DNA sequence: TGTGCCAGCAGTAGTAGCGACTTAAGGCTGTTTTTT. Translation: CASSSSDLRLFF.

The chain is built from TRBV6-5 and TRBJ1-2, with a tentative D call TRBD1 (5 bases). Trimming shortened V by 8 bases and J by 1 base, and 17 bases separated the two germline ends. Germline V lookup: CDR1 MNHEY, CDR2 SVGAGI. The CDR3 runs to 15 residues. CDR3 in DNA: TGTGCCAGCCATCTTGACAGAGGCCGTAACTATGGCTACACCTTC. Its translation: CASHLDRGRNYGYTF.

The rearrangement joins TRBV19 to TRBJ1-2, with 9 bases matching TRBD1. This CDR3 is 15 amino acids long. The germline V gene has CDR1 LNHDA and CDR2 SQIVND (reference sequence). V gave up 9 bases and J gave up 7 bases; unmatched junction bases: 15. The DNA of the CDR3 is TGTGCCAGCAATGATAGACAGGGGGTCGAGGGTGGCTACACCTTC. Amino acid sequence: CASNDRQGVEGGYTF.

This chain links TRBV7-3 with TRBJ2-6; unclear D gene. The CDR3 is 14 residues long. Germline-derived CDR1 and CDR2 are SGHTA and FQGTGA. The V and J ends lost 5 bases and 4 bases respectively, with 9 bases between them. CDR3 region: CASSLAAGANVLTF. CDR3 sequence (DNA): TGTGCCAGCAGCCTGGCGGCAGGGGCCAACGTCCTGACTTTC.

This rearrangement joins TRBV7-3 to TRBJ2-1; the match to TRBD2 covers 9 bases. V was clipped by 5 bases and J by 5 bases; unmatched bases: 19. The CDR3 has 19 residues. Germline V gene sequence: CDR1 SGHTA, CDR2 FQGTGA. The CDR3 spells CASSLRRFGGRAVDNEQFF. The DNA of the CDR3 is TGTGCCAGCAGCCTAAGACGTTTTGGCGGGAGGGCTGTCGACAATGAGCAGTTCTTC. Drawing the rest from reference TRBV7-3 and TRBJ2-1, the complete variable domain is GAGVSQTPSNKVTEKGKYVELRCDPISGHTALYWYRQSLGQGPEFLIYFQGTGAADDSGLPNDRFFAVRPEGSVSTLKIQRTERGDSAVYLCASSLRRFGGRAVDNEQFFGPGTRLTVL.

Here the CDR3 DNA reads TGTGCCAGCAGCTCCTGGGGACAGGGGAGCGGGGTGGATGAAAAACTGTTTTTT. Translation: CASSSWGQGSGVDEKLFF. The V and J genes are TRBV7-2 and TRBJ1-4; 10 bases agree with TRBD1. J was trimmed by 6 bases and V by 4 bases; bases with no gene match: 14. This CDR3 has 18 amino acids. The germline V gene has CDR1 SGHTA and CDR2 FQGNSA.

The rearrangement uses TRBV12-3 or TRBV12-4 and TRBJ2-7; 7 positions match TRBD1. V shed 8 bases and J 5 bases; nucleotides not matched to a gene: 9. The CDR3 consists of 13 residues. Here the CDR3 reads CASSDRLIHEQYF. Written as DNA, the CDR3 is TGTGCCAGCTCGGACAGGCTTATCCACGAGCAGTACTTC.

Many counts were recorded for this clone. The chain is built from TRBV5-5 and TRBJ2-7, with 12 bases matching TRBD1. This CDR3 spans 16 amino acids. Per the germline V gene, CDR1 is SGHKS and CDR2 is YYEKEE (reference sequence). With V trimmed by 4 bases and J by 2 bases, 7 bases remained unmatched. In DNA form, the CDR3 reads TGTGCCAGCAGCGTTTCCGGGACAGGGGGCGCCTACGAGCAGTACTTC. This sequence encodes CASSVSGTGGAYEQYF. The full variable domain, completed using reference TRBV5-5 and TRBJ2-7, is DAGVTQSPTHLIKTRGQQVTLRCSPISGHKSVSWYQQVLGQGPQFIFQYYEKEERGRGNFPDRFSARQFPNYSSELNVNALLLGDSALYLCASSVSGTGGAYEQYFGPGTRLTVT.

The chain joins TRBV30 to TRBJ1-1; D is undetermined. V was pared by 1 base and J by 0 bases, with 12 bases between. Germline assignment: CDR1 GTSNPN and CDR2 SVGIG (reference sequence). The CDR3 is 15 residues long. CDR3 sequence: CAWSGAFLMNTEAFF. The CDR3 DNA reads as TGTGCCTGGAGTGGCGCATTTCTCATGAACACTGAAGCTTTCTTT.

The table lists this clone with a count of one. This chain uses TRBV3-1 (or the pseudogene TRBV3-2) with TRBJ1-2, with D perhaps TRBD1 (5 bases). The CDR3 has 12 amino acids. V shed 4 bases and J shed 7 bases, with 10 bases lying between them. Germline CDR1 is LGHDT and CDR2 is YNNKEL (reference sequence). The CDR3 sequence is CASSPTVGGYTF. The CDR3 DNA reads TGTGCCAGCAGCCCGACAGTGGGTGGCTACACCTTC.